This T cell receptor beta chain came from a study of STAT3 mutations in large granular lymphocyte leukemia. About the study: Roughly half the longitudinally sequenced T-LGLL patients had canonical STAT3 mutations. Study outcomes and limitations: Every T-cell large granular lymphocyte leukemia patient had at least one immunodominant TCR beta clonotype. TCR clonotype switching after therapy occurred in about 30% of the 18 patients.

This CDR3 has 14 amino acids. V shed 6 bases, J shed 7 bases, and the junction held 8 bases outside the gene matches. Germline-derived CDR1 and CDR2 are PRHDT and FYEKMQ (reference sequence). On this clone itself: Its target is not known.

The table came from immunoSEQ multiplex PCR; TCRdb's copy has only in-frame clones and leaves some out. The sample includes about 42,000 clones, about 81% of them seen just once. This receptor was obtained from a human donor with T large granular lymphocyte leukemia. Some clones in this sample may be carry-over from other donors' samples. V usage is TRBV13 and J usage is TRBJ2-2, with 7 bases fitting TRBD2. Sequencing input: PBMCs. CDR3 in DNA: TGTGCCAGCAGTTTCCGGGACTATCGCGGGGAGCTGTTTTTT. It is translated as CASSFRDYRGELFF. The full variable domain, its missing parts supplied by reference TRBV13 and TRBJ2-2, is AAGVIQSPRHLIKEKRETATLKCYPIPRHDTVYWYQQGPGQDPQFLISFYEKMQSDKGSIPDRFSAQQFSDYHSELNMSSLELGDSALYFCASSFRDYRGELFFGEGSRLTVL.